This T cell receptor (beta chain) was sequenced in a study of beta chain features in type 1 diabetes (dated by TCRdb to about 2018). With respect to the entire study: Patients and healthy donors did not differ in mean age, gender distribution, total cell number or subset yield. The study compared TCRB repertoires of sorted circulating CD4+ T cell subsets between recently diagnosed type 1 diabetes patients and matched healthy donors. Regulatory and stem cell-like memory subsets were obtained from only 8 patients and roughly 8 healthy donors, while naive and central memory subsets were obtained from all 30 or so donors. A total of roughly 100 million sorted cells were examined across all samples, and the number of cells per subset was strongly correlated with RNA yield. General study outcomes and caveats: Sequencing cDNA rather than genomic DNA could over-represent highly expressing activated cells, although activation and CD3 levels did not differ between groups. Shorter templates might be favored by PCR, yet because patient and control samples were amplified and corrected together, any such skew would affect both groups equally. At VDJ recombination sites, type 1 diabetes patients had fewer insertions and more deleted nucleotides, which implies abnormalities in thymic rearrangement. In all four CD4+ subsets, TCRB CDR3 length was moderately but significantly shorter in type 1 diabetes patients. Naive, central memory and regulatory TCRB repertoires appeared to be more similar among patients than among healthy donors. Because the HLA sub-analyses included only small numbers of individuals, any influence of HLA type on TCRB rearrangement was left unresolved.

A single peripheral blood draw of approximately 100 mL on average was collected from each donor into heparinised tubes. Naive, central memory, regulatory and stem cell-like memory CD4+ T cells were sorted on a BD FACSAria II using a panel including CD45RO, CCR7, CD25, CD127, CD95 and CD27. All sorted populations exceeded 98% purity. PBMCs were isolated immediately by Lymphoprep density gradient centrifugation and stained directly without culture. So that batch effects would be minimized, each experiment stained and sorted samples in pairs, pairing one healthy donor with one patient. CDR1 and CDR2 are drawn from the germline V gene: SGHTA, FQGNSA. Trimming takes 1 base from V and 9 bases from J, and the germline ends sit 13 bases apart. The CDR3 runs 14 residues from the cysteine to the phenylalanine. Only the CDR3 DNA stays, 42 bases, in frame from base 1. Worth noting for this clone: It lacks a known antigen. Per-nucleotide qualities are absent, and no much larger clonotype sits a single base away.

The entire isolated RNA was reverse transcribed using the High Capacity cDNA Reverse Transcription Kit, and thus expressed TCRB transcripts were sequenced. Deep immunoSEQ sequencing was applied to naive, central memory and regulatory T cell samples, giving an average of about 3.6 million total reads per sample. Sorted cells were lysed in RLT buffer and RNA was extracted with DNase-treated RNeasy Micro or Mini kits, depending on cell number. Each cell subset was processed separately to prevent cross-contamination, with patient and healthy donor samples processed together. The immunoSEQ multiplex PCR was used to amplify TCRB sequences from cDNA, yielding 87-bp fragments that span the CDR3 region. Sequencing of the amplicons was performed on the Illumina HiSeq platform. Per the original workflow: Synthetic template baselines were used to correct PCR bias computationally, reads within Hamming distance 2 were collapsed, and singletons that could not be merged were discarded. Reads were aligned to IMGT to assign V, D and J genes, CDR3 length, and insertions or deletions at six rearrangement sites. Clonotype counts were normalized to sorted cell number within each subset before computing true diversity and Gini coefficients with the tcR R package. The overlap coefficient, calculated on TCRB nucleotide sequences, was used to measure repertoire sharing. This is the immuneACCESS table as TCRdb keeps it, with only in-frame sequences that have V and J called. A part of the clones is gone; compared with another copy, unresolved V genes explain less than half, and the rest is unexplained. The DNA was the basis for D and trimming; V, J and clone size are from that table. A total of approximately 170,000 clones appear in this sample, approximately 8% of them only once. The ten largest make up roughly 0.46% of the sample.

Sequenced sample: central memory CD4+ T cells from blood. The chain uses TRBV7-2 and TRBJ2-1; the D gene lacks a confident call. This TCR came from a man between 18 and 29 years old with type 1 diabetes. The DNA is TGTGCCAGCAGCTTAGGGGCAAATGTTGGTGAGCAGTTCTTC. This yields the protein CASSLGANVGEQFF. Outside the CDR3, residues come from the reference TRBV7-2 and TRBJ2-1 proteins, so the full variable domain is: GAGVSQSPSNKVTEKGKDVELRCDPISGHTALYWYRQSLGQGLEFLIYFQGNSAPDKSGLPSDRFSAERTGGSVSTLTIQRTQQEDSAVYLCASSLGANVGEQFFGPGTRLTVL.